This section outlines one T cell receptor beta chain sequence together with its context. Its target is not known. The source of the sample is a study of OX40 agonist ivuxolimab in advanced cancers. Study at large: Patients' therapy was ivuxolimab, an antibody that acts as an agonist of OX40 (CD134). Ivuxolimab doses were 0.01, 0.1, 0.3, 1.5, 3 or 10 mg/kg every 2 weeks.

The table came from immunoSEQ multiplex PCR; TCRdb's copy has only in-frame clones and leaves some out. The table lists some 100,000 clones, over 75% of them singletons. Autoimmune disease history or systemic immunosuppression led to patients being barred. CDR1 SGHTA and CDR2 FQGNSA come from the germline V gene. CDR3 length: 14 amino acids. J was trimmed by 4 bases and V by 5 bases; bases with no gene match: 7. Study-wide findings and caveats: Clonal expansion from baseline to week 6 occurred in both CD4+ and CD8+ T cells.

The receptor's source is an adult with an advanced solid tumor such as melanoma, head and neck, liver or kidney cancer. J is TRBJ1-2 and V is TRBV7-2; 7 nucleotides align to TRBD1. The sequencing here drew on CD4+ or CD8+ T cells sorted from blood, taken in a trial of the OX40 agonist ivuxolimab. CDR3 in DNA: TGTGCCAGCAGCATGAGACAGGGATCCTATGGCTACACCTTC. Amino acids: CASSMRQGSYGYTF.